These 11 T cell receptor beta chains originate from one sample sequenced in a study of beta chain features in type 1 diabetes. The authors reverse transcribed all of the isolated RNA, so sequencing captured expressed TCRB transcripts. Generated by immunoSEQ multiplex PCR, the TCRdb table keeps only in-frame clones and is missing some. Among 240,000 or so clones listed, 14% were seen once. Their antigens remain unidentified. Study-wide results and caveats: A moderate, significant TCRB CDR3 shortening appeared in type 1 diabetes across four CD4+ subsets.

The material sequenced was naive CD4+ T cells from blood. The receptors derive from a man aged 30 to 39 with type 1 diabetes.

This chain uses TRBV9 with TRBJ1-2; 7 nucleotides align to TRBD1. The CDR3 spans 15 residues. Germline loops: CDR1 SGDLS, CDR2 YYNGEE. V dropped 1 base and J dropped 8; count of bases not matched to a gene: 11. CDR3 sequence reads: CASSVLWPGQEGYTF. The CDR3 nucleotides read TGTGCCAGCAGCGTACTGTGGCCCGGACAGGAAGGCTACACCTTC.

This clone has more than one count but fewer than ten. The CDR3 nucleotides are TGTGCCAGCAGCCACACTAGCGGGCCGGAGAATGAGCAGTTCTTC. It translates to CASSHTSGPENEQFF. V gene TRBV11-2 combines with J gene TRBJ2-1; 9 nucleotides line up with TRBD2. V lost 5 bases and J lost 7; bases outside the gene matches: 9. The CDR3 totals 15 residues. Germline V gives CDR1 SGHAT, CDR2 FQNNGV.

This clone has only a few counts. In DNA form, the CDR3 reads TGTGCCAGCAGTTACCGGGACAGGGGGGAGGAGCAGTTCTTC. Residues: CASSYRDRGEEQFF. The rearrangement links TRBV6-6 to TRBJ2-1; TRBD1 agrees at 11 bases. Looked up from germline, CDR1 is MNHNY and CDR2 is SVGAGI (reference sequence). V lost 2 bases and J lost 10; bases outside the gene matches: 4. The CDR3 is made up of 14 amino acids.

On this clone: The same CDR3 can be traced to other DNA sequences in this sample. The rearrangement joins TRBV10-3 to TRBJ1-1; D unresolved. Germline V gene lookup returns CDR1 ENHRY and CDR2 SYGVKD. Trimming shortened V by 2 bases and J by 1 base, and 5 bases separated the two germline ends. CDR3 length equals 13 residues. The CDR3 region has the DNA TGTGCCATCAGTGAGCAGGAGAACACTGAAGCTTTCTTT. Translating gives CAISEQENTEAFF.

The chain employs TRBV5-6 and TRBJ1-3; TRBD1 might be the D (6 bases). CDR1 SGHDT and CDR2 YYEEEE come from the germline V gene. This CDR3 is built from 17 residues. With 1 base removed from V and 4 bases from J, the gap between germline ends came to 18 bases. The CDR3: CASSLPHGWTDGNTIYF. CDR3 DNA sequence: TGTGCCAGCAGCTTGCCCCACGGTTGGACAGACGGAAACACCATATATTTT. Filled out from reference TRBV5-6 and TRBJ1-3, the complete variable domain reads DAGVTQSPTHLIKTRGQQVTLRCSPKSGHDTVSWYQQALGQGPQFIFQYYEEEERQRGNFPDRFSGHQFPNYSSELNVNALLLGDSALYLCASSLPHGWTDGNTIYFGEGSWLTVV.

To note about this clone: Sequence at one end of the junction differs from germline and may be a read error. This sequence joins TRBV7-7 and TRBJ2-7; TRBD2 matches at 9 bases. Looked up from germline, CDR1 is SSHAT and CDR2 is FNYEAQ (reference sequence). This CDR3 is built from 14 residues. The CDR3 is CASSPGLARGEQYF. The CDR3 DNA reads TGTGCTAGCAGCCCGGGACTAGCTCGGGGCGAGCAGTACTTC.

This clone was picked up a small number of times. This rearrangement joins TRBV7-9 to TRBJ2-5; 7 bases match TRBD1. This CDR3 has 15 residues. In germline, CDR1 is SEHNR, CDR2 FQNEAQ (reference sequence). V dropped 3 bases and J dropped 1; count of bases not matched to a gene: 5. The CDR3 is CASSFDRVVQETQYF. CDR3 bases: TGTGCCAGCAGCTTCGACAGGGTGGTCCAAGAGACCCAGTACTTC.

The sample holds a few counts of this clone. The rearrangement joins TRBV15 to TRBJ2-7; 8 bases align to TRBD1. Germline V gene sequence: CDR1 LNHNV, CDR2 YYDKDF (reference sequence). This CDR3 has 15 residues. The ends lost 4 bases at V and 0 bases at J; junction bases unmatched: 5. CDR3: CATSKDRANSYEQYF. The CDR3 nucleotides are TGTGCCACCAGCAAGGACAGGGCAAACTCCTACGAGCAGTACTTC.

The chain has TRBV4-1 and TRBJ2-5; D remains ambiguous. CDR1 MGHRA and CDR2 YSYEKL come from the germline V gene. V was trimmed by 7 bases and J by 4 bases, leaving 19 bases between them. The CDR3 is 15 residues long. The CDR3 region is CASTALASERETQYF. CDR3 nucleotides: TGCGCCAGCACCGCCCTGGCGTCGGAGCGAGAGACCCAGTACTTC.

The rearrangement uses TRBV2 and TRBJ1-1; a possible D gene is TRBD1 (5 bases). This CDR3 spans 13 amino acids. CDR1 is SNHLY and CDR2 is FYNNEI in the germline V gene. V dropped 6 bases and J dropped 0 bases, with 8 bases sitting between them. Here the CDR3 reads CASRTELNTEAFF. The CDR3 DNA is TGTGCCAGCAGGACAGAGTTGAACACTGAAGCTTTCTTT.

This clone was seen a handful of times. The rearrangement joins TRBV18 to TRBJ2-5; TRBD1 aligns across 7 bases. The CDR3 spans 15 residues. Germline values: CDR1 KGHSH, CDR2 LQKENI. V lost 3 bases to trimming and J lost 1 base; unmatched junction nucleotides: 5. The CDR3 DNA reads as TGTGCCAGCTCACCTCCCGGGACAGTCCAAGAGACCCAGTACTTC. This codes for CASSPPGTVQETQYF.